A single sample is the source of the 27 T cell receptor beta chains below, sequenced in a study of T cells after yellow fever vaccination. TCRdb re-called the 5' RACE reads through MiXCR, storing one row per CDR3 protein. This table holds about 350,000 distinct CDR3 sequences, around a tenth found once. Sequencing used PBMCs, obtained on the day of the first yellow fever vaccination. The receptors were gathered from a man younger than 35 who received the YFV17D yellow fever vaccine.

The chain couples TRBV10-3 to TRBJ2-3, with TRBD2 identical over 7 bases. After removal of 10 bases from V and 3 bases from J, the junction contained 16 bases not matched to a gene. CDR1 and CDR2 (germline): ENHRY, SYGVKD. This CDR3 region has 16 residues. CDR3 nucleotide sequence: TGTGCCACCCACCTAGACACGCTGGGGGGGACAGATACGCAGTATTTT. It codes for CATHLDTLGGTDTQYF.

This clonotype came up a few times. For the CDR3, the DNA is TGCAGTGCTACCGGGGGACGGGCTTTCTTT. Protein product: CSATGGRAFF. V usage is TRBV20-1 and J usage is TRBJ1-1; TRBD1 is a possible D gene (5 bases). V lost 4 bases to trimming and J lost 11 bases, with 11 bases between them. The CDR3 is 10 residues long. Germline CDR1 is DFQATT and CDR2 is SNEGSKA (reference sequence).

The sample holds many counts of this clonotype. The J gene is TRBJ1-4, the V gene TRBV12-3 or TRBV12-4; D not resolved. Trimming shortened V by 2 bases and J by 8 bases, and 9 bases separated the two germline ends. The CDR3 sequence is 13 residues long. The CDR3 loop reads CASSLHGSEKLFF. The CDR3 DNA follows: TGTGCCAGCAGTTTACATGGGAGCGAAAAACTGTTTTTT.

This clonotype was recorded a few times. V gene TRBV5-1 combines with J gene TRBJ2-3; D is perhaps TRBD1 (6 bases). Per the germline V gene, CDR1 is SGHRS and CDR2 is YFSETQ. The CDR3 is made up of 19 amino acids. V lost 2 bases to trimming and J lost 1 base, with 23 bases between them. The CDR3 sequence is CASSLGGTRVAWGTDTQYF. The CDR3 nucleotides are TGCGCCAGCAGCTTAGGGGGAACCAGGGTAGCATGGGGCACAGATACGCAGTATTTT.

The chain uses TRBV27 and TRBJ1-1; 12 nucleotides match TRBD1. V gave up 5 bases and J gave up 5 bases; unmatched junction bases: 12. From germline, CDR1 is MNHEY and CDR2 SMNVEV (reference sequence). This CDR3 is 17 amino acids long. CDR3 in amino acids: CASSLLPGQGAGTEAFF. CDR3 sequence (DNA): TGTGCCAGCAGTCTACTGCCGGGACAGGGGGCCGGAACTGAAGCTTTCTTT.

This clonotype was detected many times. The V call is TRBV4-2, the J call TRBJ2-5; TRBD1 matches at 7 bases. Germline V gene lookup returns CDR1 LGHNA and CDR2 YNFKEQ. V lost 4 bases and J lost 0; bases outside the gene matches: 11. The CDR3 length is 17 residues. In nucleotides, the CDR3 is TGTGCCAGCAGCCTTATGTTACAGGGGAAATACCAAGAGACCCAGTACTTC. Its translation: CASSLMLQGKYQETQYF.

There are a few counts of this clonotype. This CDR3 reads CSARDQSTGADTQYF. The CDR3 DNA reads as TGCAGTGCTAGAGATCAGAGCACAGGAGCAGATACGCAGTATTTT. The V and J genes are TRBV20-1 and TRBJ2-3, with a tentative D call TRBD1 (5 bases). The CDR3 contains 15 residues. Trimming stripped 0 bases from V and 4 bases from J, with 14 bases between. Germline V gene sequence: CDR1 DFQATT, CDR2 SNEGSKA (reference sequence).

This sequence joins TRBV4-1 and TRBJ2-2; D is uncertain. The CDR3 is 16 residues long. Trimming cost V 1 base and J 2 bases, with 11 bases left between them. CDR1 is MGHRA and CDR2 is YSYEKL in the germline V gene. CDR3 loop: CASSQGPPVNTGELFF. CDR3 DNA: TGCGCCAGCAGCCAAGGTCCGCCAGTCAACACCGGGGAGCTGTTTTTT.

A note on this clonotype: Sequence at one end of the junction differs from germline and may be a read error. The J gene is TRBJ2-3, the V gene TRBV11-1, with a tentative D call TRBD2 (6 bases). The CDR3 has 19 amino acids. Germline V gene lookup returns CDR1 SGHAT and CDR2 FQDESV (reference sequence). The CDR3 region has the DNA TGTGCCAGCAGCCTCGGTGACGGTTTTAGCGGACCTAGCACAGCTACGCAGTATTTT. The encoded protein is CASSLGDGFSGPSTATQYF.

This clonotype was observed a few times. This chain uses TRBV11-3 with TRBJ2-1; 8 bases map to TRBD2. Germline CDR1 and CDR2: SGHNT and YENEEA. The V and J ends lost 2 bases and 5 bases, in that order; junction bases with no gene match: 2. The CDR3 length is 14 residues. This chain's CDR3 is CASSLSGGNNEQFF. In DNA form, the CDR3 reads TGTGCCAGCAGCTTAAGCGGGGGTAACAATGAGCAGTTCTTC.

This clonotype has just a few counts. This chain joins TRBV12-3 or TRBV12-4 and TRBJ2-1; no reliable D call. Trimming left V 5 bases short and J 8 bases short, with 10 bases between. The CDR3 runs 12 residues. The CDR3 nucleotides read TGTGCCAGCAGTCCTAGGGCTGATGAGCAGTTCTTC. As protein: CASSPRADEQFF.

This clonotype has more than one count but fewer than ten. CDR3 sequence: CASSRGGLYNEQFF. The CDR3 nucleotides are TGTGCCAGCAGTCGCGGGGGGTTATACAATGAGCAGTTCTTC. This chain joins TRBV6-1 and TRBJ2-1; TRBD2 matches 8 bases. V trimming: 5 bases; J trimming: 4 bases; junction bases outside the gene matches: 4. The CDR3 spans 14 residues. In germline, CDR1 is MNHNS, CDR2 SASEGT.

The sample holds one count of this clonotype. The chain is built from TRBV12-3 or TRBV12-4 and TRBJ1-2; D ambiguous. V lost 2 bases and J 8 bases, leaving 15 bases between the germline ends. There are 14 residues in the CDR3. The CDR3 loop is CASSLRKSRWGYTF. CDR3 sequence (DNA): TGTGCCAGCAGTTTACGAAAATCAAGGTGGGGCTACACCTTC.

This clonotype was observed a handful of times. This chain links TRBV18 with TRBJ2-3; 14 nucleotides align to TRBD2. The V gene's germline CDR1 is KGHSH and CDR2 LQKENI. The CDR3 is 15 residues long. V shed 4 bases and J 5 bases; nucleotides not matched to a gene: 2. Here the CDR3 DNA reads TGTGCCAGCTCACGAGGACTAGCGGGGGGAGATACGCAGTATTTT. Translation gives CASSRGLAGGDTQYF.

A few counts support this clonotype. The rearrangement joins TRBV20-1 to TRBJ1-6, with a tentative D call TRBD1 (6 bases). CDR1 is DFQATT, CDR2 SNEGSKA, per germline (reference sequence). This CDR3 has 18 residues. V lost 1 base and J lost 0, with 16 bases in between. For the CDR3, the DNA is TGCAGTGCTAGAGGGGGGGCTCTGGGGAGCTCCTATAATTCACCCCTCCACTTT. Protein product: CSARGGALGSSYNSPLHF.

V gene TRBV5-1 combines with J gene TRBJ2-2; tentative D call: TRBD2 (6 bases). Germline loops: CDR1 SGHRS, CDR2 YFSETQ. The CDR3 has 14 residues. V shed 2 bases and J shed 7 bases, with 12 bases lying between them. CDR3 residues: CASSFNGGDGELFF. The CDR3 DNA reads TGCGCCAGCAGCTTTAATGGAGGGGACGGGGAGCTGTTTTTT.

The chain has TRBV27 and TRBJ2-7; 7 nucleotides agree with TRBD1. This CDR3 is built from 12 residues. Germline V gene data show CDR1 as MNHEY and CDR2 as SMNVEV (reference sequence). Losses at the gene ends were 4 bases for V and 12 bases for J; bases not matched to a gene: 9. The CDR3 bases are TGTGCCAGCAGTTCAAGAGGGGGCGCCTGGTACGTC. It is translated as CASSSRGGAWYV.

In this sample, this clonotype turned up many times. J is TRBJ2-1 and V is TRBV7-9; D not certain. The CDR3 runs 17 residues. In germline, CDR1 is SEHNR, CDR2 FQNEAQ (reference sequence). V was clipped by 1 base and J by 0 bases, with 13 bases between them. The CDR3 nucleotides are TGTGCCAGCAGCTTAGAGGCAGCCGGTAGCTCCTACAATGAGCAGTTCTTC. It translates to CASSLEAAGSSYNEQFF. Full variable domain (outside the CDR3, taken from reference TRBV7-9 and TRBJ2-1): DTGVSQNPRHKITKRGQNVTFRCDPISEHNRLYWYRQTLGQGPEFLTYFQNEAQLEKSRLLSDRFSAERPKGSFSTLEIQRTEQGDSAMYLCASSLEAAGSSYNEQFFGPGTRLTVL.

This chain uses TRBV7-2 with TRBJ2-7; the D is unclear. The CDR3 has 15 amino acids. CDR1 and CDR2 (germline): SGHTA, FQGNSA. Deletions cut 5 bases from V and 3 bases from J, with 17 bases between. The CDR3 sequence: CASSLPPRIHYEQYV. The CDR3 nucleotides are TGTGCCAGCAGCCTACCTCCCAGAATTCACTACGAGCAGTACGTC.

The J gene is TRBJ1-4, the V gene TRBV6-5; perhaps TRBD1 as D (5 bases). The CDR3 extends over 14 amino acids. V lost 2 bases and J 3 bases, leaving 7 bases between the germline ends. Per germline, CDR1 MNHEY and CDR2 SVGAGI. The CDR3 reads CASSYGDSNEKLFF. Here the CDR3 DNA reads TGTGCCAGCAGTTACGGGGACTCTAATGAAAAACTGTTTTTT.

This clonotype was seen only a few times. The gene calls are TRBV6-5 and TRBJ2-3; 8 bases are a match to TRBD1. Germline V lookup: CDR1 MNHEY, CDR2 SVGAGI. CDR3 size: 16 residues. Trimming at V came to 1 base and at J to 1 base, leaving 4 bases not matched to a gene. The CDR3 here is CASSYFHRGGTDTQYF. As DNA, the CDR3 is TGTGCCAGCAGTTACTTTCACAGGGGGGGCACAGATACGCAGTATTTT.

The chain employs TRBV9 and TRBJ2-3, with TRBD1 identical over 12 bases. This CDR3 comprises 16 residues. From germline, CDR1 is SGDLS and CDR2 YYNGEE. Trimming removed 3 bases from V and 5 bases from J; junction bases left unmatched: 7. The CDR3 loop reads CASSGTGTGGLDTQYF. CDR3 nucleotide sequence: TGTGCCAGCAGCGGAACCGGGACAGGGGGCTTAGATACGCAGTATTTT.

There are a few counts of this clonotype. The chain is built from TRBV5-1 and TRBJ1-6; tentative D call: TRBD1 (6 bases). Germline loops: CDR1 SGHRS, CDR2 YFSETQ. The CDR3 totals 14 residues. Trimming shortened V by 2 bases and J by 10 bases, and 13 bases separated the two germline ends. The CDR3 DNA follows: TGCGCCAGCAGCTTCTCGCAGGGGCAGTCACCCCTCCACTTT. It encodes CASSFSQGQSPLHF.

The V gene is TRBV7-9, the J gene TRBJ1-4; 8 bases align to TRBD1. V gave up 4 bases and J gave up 5 bases; unmatched junction bases: 12. In germline, CDR1 is SEHNR, CDR2 FQNEAQ (reference sequence). The CDR3 is 17 residues long. CDR3 loop: CASSSSRDRIPNEKLFF. CDR3 bases: TGTGCCAGCAGCTCGTCCCGGGACAGGATACCAAATGAAAAACTGTTTTTT.

This chain links TRBV10-3 with TRBJ1-5; the match to TRBD1 covers 10 bases. Germline CDR1 is ENHRY and CDR2 is SYGVKD. The CDR3 contains 15 residues. V trimming: 3 bases; J trimming: 5 bases; junction bases outside the gene matches: 4. This chain's CDR3 is CAISERGTGDQPQHF. CDR3 bases: TGTGCCATCAGTGAAAGGGGGACAGGGGATCAGCCCCAGCATTTT.

This clonotype was detected a few times. The chain joins TRBV15 to TRBJ2-7; 15 nucleotides agree with TRBD2. Germline V lookup: CDR1 LNHNV, CDR2 YYDKDF (reference sequence). The CDR3 contains 15 residues. Losses at the gene ends were 3 bases for V and 5 bases for J; bases not matched to a gene: 2. The CDR3 protein is CATSRGTSGGNEQYF. The CDR3 nucleotides read TGTGCCACCAGCAGGGGGACTAGCGGGGGGAACGAGCAGTACTTC.

J is TRBJ2-3 and V is TRBV6-5; 8 bases fit TRBD2. Germline V gives CDR1 MNHEY, CDR2 SVGAGI. The V gene end was trimmed by 6 bases and the J gene end by 1 base; junction bases not matched to a gene: 9. CDR3 length equals 16 residues. CDR3 region: CASSPTGAGGTDTQYF. The CDR3 region has the DNA TGTGCCAGCAGCCCTACCGGAGCGGGGGGCACAGATACGCAGTATTTT.